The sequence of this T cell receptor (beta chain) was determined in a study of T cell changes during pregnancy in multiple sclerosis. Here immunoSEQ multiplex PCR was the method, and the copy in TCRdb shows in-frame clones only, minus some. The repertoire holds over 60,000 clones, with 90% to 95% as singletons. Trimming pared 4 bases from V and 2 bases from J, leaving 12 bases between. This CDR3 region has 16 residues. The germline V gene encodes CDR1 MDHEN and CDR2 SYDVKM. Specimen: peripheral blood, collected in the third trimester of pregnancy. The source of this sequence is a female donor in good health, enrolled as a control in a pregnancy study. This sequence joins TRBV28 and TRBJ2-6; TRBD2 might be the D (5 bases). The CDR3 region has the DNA TGTGCCAGCAGTTCCACGGGGAGTACTGGGGCCAACGTCCTGACTTTC. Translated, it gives CASSSTGSTGANVLTF.